These 27 T cell receptor beta chains share one sample of origin, sequenced in a study of shared clonotypes between healthy human individuals. Here immunoSEQ multiplex PCR was the method, and the copy in TCRdb shows in-frame clones only, minus some. The table includes some 700,000 clones, 80% to 95% detected once. The sequenced sample consisted of memory CD8+ T cells from PBMCs. This sample's subset: CD45RO+ cells pooled with CCR7-negative TemRA cells. The receptor set was obtained from a man between 18 and 35 years old in good health. Some clones in this sample may be carry-over from other donors' samples.

This rearrangement joins TRBV9 to TRBJ2-7, with 9 bases fitting TRBD1. Trimming removed 3 bases from V and 2 bases from J; junction bases left unmatched: 15. The V gene's germline CDR1 is SGDLS and CDR2 YYNGEE. CDR3 size: 18 residues. The CDR3 protein is CASSGGGTGSSAAYEQYF. The CDR3 DNA reads as TGTGCCAGCAGCGGCGGAGGGACAGGGAGTTCGGCGGCCTACGAGCAGTACTTC.

This chain links TRBV28 with TRBJ2-3; 7 nucleotides agree with TRBD2. This CDR3 region has 17 residues. V shed 5 bases and J 2 bases; nucleotides not matched to a gene: 13. Germline-derived CDR1 and CDR2 are MDHEN and SYDVKM. CDR3: CASSPPVFAGVTDTQYF. CDR3 nucleotides: TGTGCCAGCAGTCCCCCTGTTTTCGCGGGAGTCACAGATACGCAGTATTTT. Full variable domain (rest looked up from reference TRBV28 and TRBJ2-3): DVKVTQSSRYLVKRTGEKVFLECVQDMDHENMFWYRQDPGLGLRLIYFSYDVKMKEKGDIPEGYSVSREKKERFSLILESASTNQTSMYLCASSPPVFAGVTDTQYFGPGTRLTVL.

V and J are TRBV27 and TRBJ2-2; D gene unclear. Trimming removed 7 bases from V and 3 bases from J, with 6 bases in between. Germline CDR1 reads MNHEY; CDR2 reads SMNVEV (reference sequence). The CDR3 spans 12 residues. This CDR3 reads CASTPDTGELFF. DNA for the CDR3: TGTGCCAGCACTCCGGACACCGGGGAGCTGTTTTTT.

The genes are TRBV28 and TRBJ2-5; the D is unclear. Germline values: CDR1 MDHEN, CDR2 SYDVKM. The ends were cut back, 3 bases at V and 2 bases at J, with 7 bases in the middle. CDR3 length: 13 amino acids. CDR3 region: CASSFNSQETQYF. CDR3 nucleotide sequence: TGTGCCAGCAGTTTTAACAGTCAAGAGACCCAGTACTTC.

The chain couples TRBV4-1 to TRBJ1-1; TRBD1 aligns across 7 bases. This CDR3 spans 17 amino acids. Per germline, CDR1 MGHRA and CDR2 YSYEKL. Unmatched junction bases numbered 13, after V lost 0 bases and J lost 6 bases. The chain's CDR3 is CASSQDFIGGGRAEAFF. The CDR3, as DNA: TGCGCCAGCAGCCAAGATTTTATAGGAGGGGGCAGAGCTGAAGCTTTCTTT.

The J gene is TRBJ2-7, the V gene TRBV2; D is uncertain. Trimming took off 3 bases at V and 1 base at J, with 7 bases between the two ends. Germline CDR1 SNHLY, CDR2 FYNNEI. This CDR3 has 13 residues. The CDR3 loop is CASSEPASYEQYF. The CDR3 nucleotides are TGTGCCAGCAGTGAGCCAGCATCCTACGAGCAGTACTTC.

This clone was detected once. V gene TRBV7-8 combines with J gene TRBJ2-1, with 8 bases matching TRBD2. The junction had 7 bases not matched to a gene; V was cut back by 0 bases and J by 3 bases. CDR1 is SGHVS and CDR2 is FQNEAQ in the germline V gene. The CDR3 totals 17 residues. The CDR3 sequence is CASSLAAREGVYNEQFF. The DNA for the CDR3 is TGTGCCAGCAGCTTAGCTGCCCGGGAGGGGGTCTACAATGAGCAGTTCTTC. The full variable domain, its missing parts supplied by reference TRBV7-8 and TRBJ2-1, is GAGVSQSPRYKVAKRGQDVALRCDPISGHVSLFWYQQALGQGPEFLTYFQNEAQLDKSGLPSDRFFAERPEGSVSTLKIQRTQQEDSAVYLCASSLAAREGVYNEQFFGPGTRLTVL.

V gene TRBV27 combines with J gene TRBJ2-1; D is undetermined. Germline assignment: CDR1 MNHEY and CDR2 SMNVEV (reference sequence). The CDR3 runs to 14 residues. The V end lost 2 bases, the J end lost 3 bases, and 8 bases lay between the germline ends. CDR3 residues: CASSLLGRYNEQFF. The CDR3, as DNA: TGTGCCAGCAGTTTACTGGGCCGCTACAATGAGCAGTTCTTC.

This clone appeared a single time. The rearrangement joins TRBV13 to TRBJ1-3; no clear D. Germline CDR1 is PRHDT and CDR2 is FYEKMQ (reference sequence). Trimming took off 3 bases at V and 0 bases at J, with 18 bases between the two ends. The CDR3 length is 18 residues. Here the CDR3 reads CASSFLPRSGNSGNTIYF. The DNA for the CDR3 is TGTGCCAGCAGCTTTCTCCCACGTTCCGGGAACTCTGGAAACACCATATATTTT.

The rearrangement uses TRBV5-6 and TRBJ1-4, with unresolved D. The CDR3 is 14 amino acids. Germline-derived CDR1 and CDR2 are SGHDT and YYEEEE. Deletions cut 2 bases from V and 8 bases from J, with 13 bases between. The CDR3 sequence: CASSFGNRREKLFF. The CDR3 bases are TGTGCCAGCAGCTTTGGCAATCGTCGCGAAAAACTGTTTTTT. The variable domain in full, with the rest retrieved from reference TRBV5-6 and TRBJ1-4, is DAGVTQSPTHLIKTRGQQVTLRCSPKSGHDTVSWYQQALGQGPQFIFQYYEEEERQRGNFPDRFSGHQFPNYSSELNVNALLLGDSALYLCASSFGNRREKLFFGSGTQLSVL.

The V and J genes are TRBV7-3 and TRBJ2-5, with 7 positions matching TRBD2. The V and J ends lost 5 bases and 2 bases, in that order; junction bases with no gene match: 8. This CDR3 comprises 15 residues. Germline values: CDR1 SGHTA, CDR2 FQGTGA. CDR3 amino acids: CASSLMRGGQETQYF. CDR3 bases: TGTGCCAGCAGCCTCATGCGGGGAGGGCAAGAGACCCAGTACTTC.

The chain combines TRBV4-1 with TRBJ2-7; TRBD1 aligns across 7 bases. J gave up 4 bases and V 1 base, and 13 bases lay outside the gene matches. The CDR3 covers 17 residues. Germline CDR1 is MGHRA and CDR2 is YSYEKL. The CDR3 loop reads CASSQARFGQGVYEQYF. The CDR3, as DNA: TGCGCCAGCAGCCAAGCTAGGTTCGGGCAGGGGGTATACGAGCAGTACTTC.

The V and J genes are TRBV5-1 and TRBJ1-1; tentative D call: TRBD1 (6 bases). CDR3 length: 14 residues. Germline V lookup: CDR1 SGHRS, CDR2 YFSETQ. Trimming pared 4 bases from V and 1 base from J, leaving 11 bases between. This CDR3 reads CASSPGQKNTEAFF. CDR3 bases: TGCGCCAGCAGCCCCGGACAGAAGAACACTGAAGCTTTCTTT. Full variable domain (rest looked up from reference TRBV5-1 and TRBJ1-1): KAGVTQTPRYLIKTRGQQVTLSCSPISGHRSVSWYQQTPGQGLQFLFEYFSETQRNKGNFPGRFSGRQFSNSRSEMNVSTLELGDSALYLCASSPGQKNTEAFFGQGTRLTVV.

V is TRBV7-9 and J is TRBJ2-5; D call uncertain. The CDR3 length is 14 residues. Germline V CDR1 and CDR2: SEHNR, FQNEAQ (reference sequence). V lost 1 base, J lost 5 bases, and 11 bases lay in between. The CDR3 loop is CASSLEAFRETQYF. The DNA for the CDR3 is TGTGCCAGCAGCTTAGAAGCGTTTCGGGAGACCCAGTACTTC.

J is TRBJ2-4 and V is TRBV27; the D gene is possibly TRBD2 (5 bases). The CDR3 totals 14 residues. Germline CDR1 is MNHEY and CDR2 is SMNVEV (reference sequence). V was pared by 2 bases and J by 7 bases, with 12 bases between. The CDR3 here is CASSLRASSNIQYF. DNA of the CDR3: TGTGCCAGCAGTTTAAGGGCTAGCTCGAACATTCAGTACTTC.

The rearrangement joins TRBV9 to TRBJ1-4; possible D gene TRBD1, 6 bases. From germline, CDR1 is SGDLS and CDR2 YYNGEE. This CDR3 spans 12 amino acids. V was cut by 3 bases and J by 13 bases, with 13 bases left in between. CDR3 nucleotides: TGTGCCAGCAGCGGGGACATGGTAGTACTGTTTTTT. It encodes CASSGDMVVLFF.

The J gene is TRBJ2-1, the V gene TRBV7-2; perhaps TRBD1 as D (6 bases). Trimming took off 4 bases at V and 7 bases at J, with 8 bases between the two ends. CDR3 length: 12 amino acids. CDR1 SGHTA and CDR2 FQGNSA come from the germline V gene. CDR3 protein: CASSSQGNEQFF. CDR3 DNA: TGTGCCAGCAGCTCACAGGGTAATGAGCAGTTCTTC.

V is TRBV27 and J is TRBJ2-2; possibly TRBD1 for D (6 bases). The CDR3 is 14 amino acids. From germline, CDR1 is MNHEY and CDR2 SMNVEV (reference sequence). The V gene lost 5 bases and the J gene lost 4 bases, with 11 bases spanning the gap. The CDR3, as DNA: TGTGCCAGCAGTGGGGACATTCGCACCGGGGAGCTGTTTTTT. Protein sequence: CASSGDIRTGELFF.

The rearrangement uses TRBV27 and TRBJ2-7; TRBD1 matches at 10 bases. The ends lost 5 bases at V and 4 bases at J; junction bases unmatched: 5. In germline, CDR1 is MNHEY, CDR2 SMNVEV (reference sequence). This CDR3 is built from 14 residues. CDR3 loop: CASSDPDRGYEQYF. The CDR3, as DNA: TGTGCCAGCAGTGACCCGGACAGGGGGTACGAGCAGTACTTC.

The rearrangement joins TRBV4-2 to TRBJ2-5, with 9 bases aligning to TRBD1. Germline V gene data show CDR1 as LGHNA and CDR2 as YNFKEQ. The CDR3 is 20 amino acids. With 0 bases clipped from V and 5 bases from J, the junction kept 19 bases outside the gene matches. The CDR3 DNA sequence: TGTGCCAGCAGCCAAGAAAAACTTAGGGACAGGGTTTGCGAATGGGAGACCCAGTACTTC. This codes for CASSQEKLRDRVCEWETQYF.

V usage is TRBV15 and J usage is TRBJ1-4, with 8 bases fitting TRBD1. The CDR3 sequence is 14 residues long. Germline trimming cut 9 bases from V and 3 bases from J; bases unmatched to any gene: 6. Germline assignment: CDR1 LNHNV and CDR2 YYDKDF (reference sequence). DNA of the CDR3: TGTGCCACTGGACAGGGTTTAGCTAATGAAAAACTGTTTTTT. Protein sequence: CATGQGLANEKLFF.

The J gene is TRBJ2-5, the V gene TRBV7-3; TRBD2 matches 9 bases. CDR3 length: 16 amino acids. The junction had 12 bases not matched to a gene; V was cut back by 5 bases and J by 5 bases. Germline V gene lookup returns CDR1 SGHTA and CDR2 FQGTGA. CDR3 nucleotide sequence: TGTGCCAGCAGCGTCGGGACTAGCCCCAATGTGGAGACCCAGTACTTC. This gives the protein CASSVGTSPNVETQYF.

The rearrangement joins TRBV15 to TRBJ2-7; 9 bases agree with TRBD1. The CDR3 is 16 residues long. V was clipped by 4 bases and J by 1 base; unmatched bases: 8. Germline V gene sequence: CDR1 LNHNV, CDR2 YYDKDF (reference sequence). The CDR3 nucleotides read TGTGCCACCAGCACCCTACAGGGGGCAGATTCCTACGAGCAGTACTTC. Its translation is CATSTLQGADSYEQYF.

This chain joins TRBV9 and TRBJ2-3; D call uncertain. Trimming pared 0 bases from V and 5 bases from J, leaving 7 bases between. This CDR3 spans 13 amino acids. Germline V gene lookup returns CDR1 SGDLS and CDR2 YYNGEE. As DNA, the CDR3 is TGTGCCAGCAGCGTAGGGTTGGGAGATACGCAGTATTTT. Protein: CASSVGLGDTQYF.

Here the CDR3 DNA reads TGTGCCAGCAGCCGGGTCCTACGGGATGAGCAGTTCTTC. Translation: CASSRVLRDEQFF. The chain employs TRBV28 and TRBJ2-1; no firm D call. The V gene lost 6 bases and the J gene lost 8 bases, with 14 bases spanning the gap. This CDR3 has 13 residues. The germline gives CDR1 MDHEN, CDR2 SYDVKM. Complete variable domain (other parts from reference TRBV28 and TRBJ2-1): DVKVTQSSRYLVKRTGEKVFLECVQDMDHENMFWYRQDPGLGLRLIYFSYDVKMKEKGDIPEGYSVSREKKERFSLILESASTNQTSMYLCASSRVLRDEQFFGPGTRLTVL.

The V gene is TRBV9, the J gene TRBJ2-2; 7 nucleotides align to TRBD1. Losses at the gene ends were 7 bases for V and 2 bases for J; bases not matched to a gene: 11. The CDR3 is made up of 16 amino acids. Germline lookup yields CDR1 SGDLS and CDR2 YYNGEE. CDR3 protein: CASSRDREPNTGELFF. For the CDR3, the DNA is TGTGCCAGCTCCCGGGACAGAGAACCCAACACCGGGGAGCTGTTTTTT.

This sequence joins TRBV6-6 and TRBJ2-2; D unresolved. The ends were cut back, 5 bases at V and 1 base at J, with 8 bases in the middle. The germline gives CDR1 MNHNY, CDR2 SVGAGI (reference sequence). This CDR3 region has 14 residues. In DNA, the CDR3 is TGTGCCAGCAGTAAAGACCAGAACACCGGGGAGCTGTTTTTT. Translating it yields CASSKDQNTGELFF.